This T cell receptor beta chain was identified in a study of cytomegalovirus exposure and HLA in healthy donors. On the study more broadly: Some 90 million unique TCRs from HLA-typed donors were held in an early data release.

Study conclusions and caveats: CMV serostatus was the sole immune exposure information available. There were some V segments, including TRBV6-2 and TRBV6-3, excluded as indistinguishable.

PCR employed 60 Vbeta and 13 Jbeta primers. Produced via immunoSEQ multiplex PCR; TCRdb's table is partial and in-frame only. The profile shows more than 90,000 clones, 75% to 80% of them singletons. CDR3 size: 14 residues. Germline V lookup: CDR1 SGDLS, CDR2 YYNGEE. The V gene end was trimmed by 2 bases and the J gene end by 5 bases; junction bases not matched to a gene: 6. This clone has a handful of counts. Its antigen is undetermined. Sequenced material: PBMCs. The chain combines TRBV9 with TRBJ2-5; 7 positions agree with TRBD2. This clonotype was sampled from a female donor in good health and CMV-seronegative. The CDR3 region is CASSVQGGQETQYF. The CDR3 DNA is TGTGCCAGCAGCGTCCAGGGAGGGCAGGAGACCCAGTACTTC.